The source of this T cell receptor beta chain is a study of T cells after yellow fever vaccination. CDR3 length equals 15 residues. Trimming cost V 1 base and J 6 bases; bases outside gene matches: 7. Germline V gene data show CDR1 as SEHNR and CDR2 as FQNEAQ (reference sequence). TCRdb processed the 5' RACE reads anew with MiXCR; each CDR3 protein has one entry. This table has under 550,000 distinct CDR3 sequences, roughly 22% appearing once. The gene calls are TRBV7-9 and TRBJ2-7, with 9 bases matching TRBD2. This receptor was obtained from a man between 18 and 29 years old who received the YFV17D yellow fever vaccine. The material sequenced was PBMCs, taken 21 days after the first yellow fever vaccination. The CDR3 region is CASSLGLAVGGEQYF. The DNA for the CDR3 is TGTGCCAGCAGCTTAGGACTAGCGGTCGGCGGCGAGCAGTACTTC. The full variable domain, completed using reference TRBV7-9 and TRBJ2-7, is DTGVSQNPRHKITKRGQNVTFRCDPISEHNRLYWYRQTLGQGPEFLTYFQNEAQLEKSRLLSDRFSAERPKGSFSTLEIQRTEQGDSAMYLCASSLGLAVGGEQYFGPGTRLTVT.